These 27 T cell receptor beta chains came from one sample sequenced in a study of T cells in Graves' hyperthyroidism and ophthalmopathy. RNA transcripts served as the template for amplifying TCR beta CDR3 regions. With the HTBI primer set, the TCR CDR3 went through a first round of RT-PCR. TCRdb reprocessed the multiplex PCR reads via MiXCR and lists one record per CDR3 protein. The data show approximately 500,000 distinct CDR3 sequences, with 35% to 55% seen just once and about 7.8% held by the top ten. Sequencing was done on a sample of peripheral blood or thyroid tissue (not recorded which). Receptor source: a woman under 30 with Graves' hyperthyroidism.

Points on this clonotype: Because the CDR3 is missing its conserved closing phenylalanine or tryptophan, this is likely a read error. It is unclear where the CDR3 begins or ends on the DNA, so no DNA is shown, and the CDR3 is as TCRdb lists it. This chain links TRBV11-3 with TRBJ2-7; the listed D gene, TRBD2, was not tested against the DNA. Germline CDR1 and CDR2: SGHNT and YENEEA. The CDR3 spans 11 amino acids, including both terminal residues. The chain's CDR3 is CASSPGFGVAG.

Concerning this clonotype itself: This may be a read error, as it is one base from a much larger clone. The chain uses TRBV7-4 and TRBJ1-2, with D perhaps matching TRBD1 (5 bases). The CDR3 sequence is 16 residues long. Trimming left V 5 bases short and J 5 bases short, with 21 bases between. Germline V lookup: CDR1 SGHVT, CDR2 SQSDAQ. The CDR3 loop reads CASSVGWGEINYGYTF. Written as DNA, the CDR3 is TGTGCCAGCAGCGTAGGTTGGGGCGAGATTAATTATGGCTACACCTTC.

This sequence joins TRBV7-6 and TRBJ2-5; D may be TRBD2 (7 bases). Germline V gene lookup returns CDR1 SGHVS and CDR2 FNYEAQ. V lost 0 bases and J 11 bases, leaving 19 bases between the germline ends. This CDR3 contains 15 residues. CDR3 in DNA: TGTGCCAGCAGCTTAGCGGCCTCGAAGGGGGGGAATCAGTACTTC. This translates into CASSLAASKGGNQYF.

At least ten counts were recorded for this clonotype. The J gene is TRBJ2-7, the V gene TRBV11-3, with D uncertain. Trimming shortened V by 7 bases and J by 6 bases, and 16 bases separated the two germline ends. The germline gives CDR1 SGHNT, CDR2 YENEEA. The CDR3 consists of 13 residues. CDR3 amino acids: CASNFGIDLEQYF. The CDR3 DNA follows: TGTGCCAGCAACTTCGGTATTGACCTCGAGCAGTACTTC.

V and J are TRBV12-3 or TRBV12-4 and TRBJ2-1, with 8 bases fitting TRBD2. This CDR3 region has 13 residues. Trimming at V came to 7 bases and at J to 5 bases, leaving 4 bases not matched to a gene. CDR3 sequence: CASNGRGNNEQFF. CDR3 in DNA: TGTGCCAGCAACGGGAGGGGGAACAATGAGCAGTTCTTC.

The genes are TRBV7-9 and TRBJ1-6; 9 bases map to TRBD1. Trimming at V came to 4 bases and at J to 9 bases, leaving 13 bases not matched to a gene. This CDR3 is built from 17 residues. Germline V gives CDR1 SEHNR, CDR2 FQNEAQ (reference sequence). The CDR3 DNA reads as TGTGCCAGCAGCTCCGACGTCCGGGACAGGGTGACTTCACCCCTCCACTTT. Translated, it gives CASSSDVRDRVTSPLHF.

This clonotype has just one count. The chain is built from TRBV20-1 and TRBJ2-7; TRBD2 aligns across 10 bases. Trimming at V came to 0 bases and at J to 2 bases, leaving 10 bases not matched to a gene. Germline V gene lookup returns CDR1 DFQATT and CDR2 SNEGSKA (reference sequence). The CDR3 spans 17 residues. The CDR3 DNA sequence: TGCAGTGCTAGAGATCAGGGCGGACTAGCGGAAACCTACGAGCAGTACTTC. Encoded protein: CSARDQGGLAETYEQYF.

This clonotype was seen at least ten times. This chain uses TRBV3-1 with TRBJ2-5; D remains ambiguous. This CDR3 is 13 amino acids long. CDR1 and CDR2 (germline): LGHDT, YNNKEL (reference sequence). V shed 4 bases and J shed 4 bases, with 10 bases lying between them. The CDR3 region is CASSPLRVETQYF. Written as DNA, the CDR3 is TGTGCCAGCAGCCCCCTACGAGTAGAGACCCAGTACTTC.

This clonotype was counted ten times or more. V and J are TRBV7-3 and TRBJ1-1; D is perhaps TRBD1 (5 bases). CDR3 length: 15 residues. CDR1 is SGHTA, CDR2 FQGTGA, per germline. Trimming took 1 base from V and 1 from J, leaving 10 bases between them. The CDR3 nucleotides read TGTGCCAGCAGCTTAATGGGGCAGGGGAACACTGAAGCTTTCTTT. This gives the protein CASSLMGQGNTEAFF.

This chain connects TRBV29-1 to TRBJ1-2; TRBD1 might be the D (6 bases). The CDR3 is 14 residues long. Germline CDR1 is SQVTM and CDR2 is ANQGSEA. V was shortened by 7 bases and J by 3 bases, with 18 bases between the two germline ends. This CDR3 is CSAASGAGDYGYTF. The CDR3 bases are TGCAGCGCCGCATCCGGGGCAGGGGACTATGGCTACACCTTC. Filled out from reference TRBV29-1 and TRBJ1-2, the complete variable domain reads SAVISQKPSRDICQRGTSLTIQCQVDSQVTMMFWYRQQPGQSLTLIATANQGSEATYESGFVIDKFPISRPNLTFSTLTVSNMSPEDSSIYLCSAASGAGDYGYTFGSGTRLTVV.

This clonotype was seen ten or more times. The genes are TRBV20-1 and TRBJ2-2; 7 bases agree with TRBD2. Germline assignment: CDR1 DFQATT and CDR2 SNEGSKA (reference sequence). This CDR3 contains 13 residues. The V gene end was trimmed by 6 bases and the J gene end by 5 bases; junction bases not matched to a gene: 6. For the CDR3, the DNA is TGCAGTGCCTCATGGGGGGGGACCGGGGAGCTGTTTTTT. Translated, it gives CSASWGGTGELFF.

The rearrangement links TRBV19 to TRBJ1-1, with D hard to call. Trimming left V 3 bases short and J 3 bases short, with 11 bases between. This CDR3 contains 14 residues. From germline, CDR1 is LNHDA and CDR2 SQIVND (reference sequence). Written as DNA, the CDR3 is TGTGCCAGTAGTATTTCGGCTTTAGACACTGAAGCTTTCTTT. This translates into CASSISALDTEAFF. Combining the CDR3 with reference TRBV19 and TRBJ1-1 gives the whole variable domain DGGITQSPKYLFRKEGQNVTLSCEQNLNHDAMYWYRQDPGQGLRLIYYSQIVNDFQKGDIAEGYSVSREKKESFPLTVTSAQKNPTAFYLCASSISALDTEAFFGQGTRLTVV.

This clonotype was seen many times. This sequence joins TRBV20-1 and TRBJ2-7; D remains unclear. V lost 3 bases and J lost 3, with 15 bases in between. This CDR3 spans 14 amino acids. Germline CDR1 is DFQATT and CDR2 is SNEGSKA (reference sequence). The CDR3 region is CSARSWWKSYEQYF. As DNA, the CDR3 is TGCAGTGCTAGGAGCTGGTGGAAAAGCTACGAGCAGTACTTC.

On this clonotype: A much larger clone is a single base away; this may be a read error. The chain combines TRBV2 with TRBJ2-2, with D possibly matching TRBD1 (6 bases). The V end was cut by 6 bases, the J end by 4 bases, with 9 bases between. The CDR3 contains 13 residues. Germline V gene data show CDR1 as SNHLY and CDR2 as FYNNEI. The CDR3 DNA is TGTGCCAGCAGACAGGGATCCACCGGGGAGCTGTTTTTT. This sequence encodes CASRQGSTGELFF. Combining the CDR3 with reference TRBV2 and TRBJ2-2 gives the whole variable domain EPEVTQTPSHQVTQMGQEVILRCVPISNHLYFYWYRQILGQKVEFLVSFYNNEISEKSEIFDDQFSVERPDGSNFTLKIRSTKLEDSAMYFCASRQGSTGELFFGEGSRLTVL.

The rearrangement joins TRBV24-1 to TRBJ1-2, with TRBD1 identical over 8 bases. Germline V lookup: CDR1 KGHDR, CDR2 SFDVKD. The CDR3 length is 14 residues. The V segment lost 4 bases and the J segment 5 bases; nucleotides outside the gene matches: 5. The CDR3 DNA reads as TGTGCCACCAGTGACGCGGACAGGGTGTATGGCTACACCTTC. Its protein product is CATSDADRVYGYTF.

This clonotype was detected many times. The chain has TRBV7-9 and TRBJ1-1; TRBD1 matches at 7 bases. J was trimmed by 0 bases and V by 5 bases; bases with no gene match: 6. From germline, CDR1 is SEHNR and CDR2 FQNEAQ (reference sequence). The CDR3 is 15 amino acids. The DNA for the CDR3 is TGTGCCAGCAGCCCACCGGGACAGATGAACACTGAAGCTTTCTTT. Its translation: CASSPPGQMNTEAFF.

In the case of this clonotype: This may come from a read error, since a much larger clone is one base off. V usage is TRBV7-2 and J usage is TRBJ2-2, with D tentatively TRBD1 or TRBD2 (5 bases each). The CDR3 contains 16 residues. V lost 2 bases and J lost 5, with 15 bases in between. Germline CDR1 SGHTA, CDR2 FQGNSA. CDR3 sequence: CASSLMRAGSTGELFF. The DNA of the CDR3 is TGTGCCAGCAGCTTAATGAGGGCAGGGTCTACCGGGGAGCTGTTTTTT.

V and J are TRBV10-3 and TRBJ1-2, with 8 positions matching TRBD1. V trimming: 4 bases; J trimming: 7 bases; junction bases outside the gene matches: 11. CDR3 length: 15 residues. The V gene's germline CDR1 is ENHRY and CDR2 SYGVKD. CDR3 region: CAISGPTGERSGYTF. DNA for the CDR3: TGTGCCATCAGTGGACCGACAGGGGAGAGAAGTGGCTACACCTTC.

The chain recombines TRBV7-3 with TRBJ2-5; 7 nucleotides agree with TRBD1. The CDR3 extends over 14 amino acids. Germline CDR1 and CDR2: SGHTA and FQGTGA. Trimming cost V 7 bases and J 0 bases; bases outside gene matches: 5. This chain's CDR3 is CASTGQAYQETQYF. The CDR3 nucleotides read TGTGCCAGCACCGGACAGGCGTACCAAGAGACCCAGTACTTC.

CDR3 protein: CSVRADQGQPQHF. As DNA, the CDR3 is TGCAGCGTTAGGGCAGATCAGGGACAGCCCCAGCATTTT. The chain combines TRBV29-1 with TRBJ1-5; a possible D gene is TRBD1 (5 bases). CDR1 is SQVTM, CDR2 ANQGSEA, per germline. The length of the CDR3 is 13 residues. V lost 5 bases to trimming and J lost 7 bases, with 15 bases between them.

Note on this clonotype: No conserved phenylalanine or tryptophan is present at the end of the CDR3, so a read error is the likely explanation. Because the CDR3's place on the DNA is in doubt, the DNA is left out and the CDR3 is given as listed by TCRdb. The rearrangement links TRBV7-2 to TRBJ2-5; the D call TRBD1 from the table was never checked on the DNA. The CDR3 numbers 16 amino acids, ends counted. CDR1 is SGHTA and CDR2 is FQGNSA in the germline V gene. The CDR3 region is CASSLGGAIGGYTFGS.

V usage is TRBV10-3 and J usage is TRBJ1-2, with D possibly matching TRBD1 (5 bases). V was clipped by 4 bases and J by 5 bases, with 20 bases between them. The CDR3 totals 16 residues. Germline CDR1 is ENHRY and CDR2 is SYGVKD. The CDR3 coding sequence is TGTGCCATCAGTGGGGGACTAGCGGGAGGGCTGTATGGCTACACCTTC. Translating it yields CAISGGLAGGLYGYTF.

This clonotype was seen at least ten times. The chain joins TRBV6-5 to TRBJ2-5; D is ambiguous. V gave up 5 bases and J gave up 2 bases, with 9 bases separating them. The V gene's germline CDR1 is MNHEY and CDR2 SVGAGI. This CDR3 contains 13 residues. The CDR3 region is CASSPTKQETQYF. The CDR3 DNA reads as TGTGCCAGCAGTCCGACAAAACAAGAGACCCAGTACTTC.

The chain recombines TRBV9 with TRBJ1-1, with D perhaps matching TRBD1 (5 bases). The germline V gene encodes CDR1 SGDLS and CDR2 YYNGEE. With 0 bases removed from V and 5 bases from J, the gap between germline ends came to 14 bases. This CDR3 contains 15 residues. In DNA, the CDR3 is TGTGCCAGCAGCGTAGTGGGACGGGGGGGAACTGAAGCTTTCTTT. Residues: CASSVVGRGGTEAFF.

This clonotype was seen at least ten times. V is TRBV13 and J is TRBJ2-5, with D perhaps given as TRBD1 or TRBD2 (5 bases each). The CDR3 consists of 14 residues. The V end was cut by 6 bases, the J end by 5 bases, with 16 bases between. Germline-derived CDR1 and CDR2 are PRHDT and FYEKMQ (reference sequence). The CDR3 DNA sequence: TGTGCCAGCAGGGGGGTAGGGGATGAGGAGACCCAGTACTTC. Amino acid sequence: CASRGVGDEETQYF.

About this clonotype itself: A much larger clone is a single base away; this may be a read error. V gene TRBV12-3 or TRBV12-4 combines with J gene TRBJ2-7; 9 nucleotides agree with TRBD1. The V and J ends lost 4 bases and 2 bases, in that order; junction bases with no gene match: 3. The length of the CDR3 is 14 residues. In nucleotides, the CDR3 is TGTGCCAGCAGTTGGACAGGGGCCGCCTACGAGCAGTACTTC. This codes for CASSWTGAAYEQYF.

This clonotype was counted between two and nine times. The chain employs TRBV6-6 and TRBJ1-1; D is unclear. Germline V CDR1 and CDR2: MNHNY, SVGAGI (reference sequence). The CDR3 contains 14 residues. Trimming pared 8 bases from V and 1 base from J, leaving 14 bases between. CDR3: CASAFLTSNTEAFF. Written as DNA, the CDR3 is TGTGCCAGCGCCTTCCTTACGTCGAACACTGAAGCTTTCTTT.